This T cell receptor beta chain was identified during a study of Graves' ophthalmopathy and Graves' hyperthyroidism. Beta-chain TCR CDR3 regions were amplified from RNA transcripts. In the first round, RT-PCR was carried out with HTBI primers, and a multiplex PCR formed the second round. TCRdb re-analysed the multiplex PCR reads in MiXCR, keeping a single row per CDR3 protein. The repertoire holds hundreds of thousands of distinct CDR3 sequences, roughly 40% seen once, with approximately 46% in the top ten. CDR1 is DFQATT and CDR2 is SNEGSKA in the germline V gene (reference sequence). Deletions cut 0 bases from V and 4 bases from J, with 6 bases between. The CDR3 extends over 12 amino acids. This clonotype was observed many times. What it binds is not known. Study observations and caveats: Most thyroid clonotypes expanded beyond 0.001 frequency were also found in blood.

Sequenced material: peripheral blood. The TCR comes from an adult man with Graves' ophthalmopathy. The rearrangement links TRBV20-1 to TRBJ1-2, with a possible D match to TRBD1 (5 bases). CDR3 sequence reads: CSARDDSYGYTF. The CDR3 coding sequence is TGCAGTGCTAGAGACGACAGCTATGGCTACACCTTC.